What follows are 26 T cell receptor beta chains derived from one specimen sequenced in a study of CD8 T cells in ankylosing spondylitis. MiXCR was run by TCRdb on the 5' RACE reads, yielding one entry per CDR3 protein. This table has about 160,000 distinct CDR3 sequences, 18% appearing once. Sequencing was carried out using blood, either unsorted or a sorted T cell fraction (not recorded which). The receptor source for this set is a male donor with ankylosing spondylitis or in good health (not recorded which).

The J gene is TRBJ2-5, the V gene TRBV4-2; the match to TRBD2 covers 7 bases. V lost 4 bases, J lost 5 bases, and 10 bases stayed unmatched. The CDR3 is 15 amino acids. Germline V gene sequence: CDR1 LGHNA, CDR2 YNFKEQ. The CDR3 reads CASSPSMGGYETQYF. DNA for the CDR3: TGTGCCAGCAGCCCGAGTATGGGGGGGTACGAGACCCAGTACTTC.

As concerns this clonotype: A much larger clone sits a single nucleotide away, making a read error possible. V gene TRBV4-1 combines with J gene TRBJ1-4; D possibly corresponds to TRBD1 (6 bases). Germline loops: CDR1 MGHRA, CDR2 YSYEKL. This CDR3 contains 16 residues. The V and J ends lost 8 bases and 0 bases respectively, with 16 bases between them. The CDR3 DNA reads TGCGCCAGCGAGGGGGGCAGAGAAACAACTAATGAAAAACTGTTTTTT. Its protein product is CASEGGRETTNEKLFF.

This clonotype was seen only a few times. The rearrangement joins TRBV6-1 to TRBJ2-3, with 12 bases aligning to TRBD2. Germline lookup yields CDR1 MNHNS and CDR2 SASEGT. The V segment lost 2 bases and the J segment 6 bases; nucleotides outside the gene matches: 12. This CDR3 has 18 residues. This CDR3 is CASSESGLAGLTRDTQYF. As DNA, the CDR3 is TGTGCCAGCAGTGAATCTGGACTAGCGGGACTTACCCGGGATACGCAGTATTTT.

This clonotype was counted at least ten times. The chain uses TRBV28 and TRBJ1-1; possibly TRBD1 for D (5 bases). Germline values: CDR1 MDHEN, CDR2 SYDVKM. The CDR3 consists of 12 residues. The V end lost 5 bases, the J end lost 10 bases, and 14 bases lay between the germline ends. The CDR3 loop is CASSPKGVAAFF. The CDR3 bases are TGTGCCAGCAGTCCGAAAGGGGTGGCAGCTTTCTTT.

This clonotype was seen a few times. J is TRBJ2-7 and V is TRBV6-1; either TRBD1 or TRBD2 may fit D (5 bases each). The CDR3 totals 15 residues. CDR1 is MNHNS and CDR2 is SASEGT in the germline V gene. Trimming removed 6 bases from V and 1 base from J, with 16 bases in between. CDR3 bases: TGTGCCAGCAGCCCTAAATTGGGGGTTTCCTACGAGCAGTACTTC. This encodes CASSPKLGVSYEQYF.

Ten or more counts support this clonotype. The rearrangement links TRBV19 to TRBJ2-7; tentative D call: TRBD2 (6 bases). Germline V gene data show CDR1 as LNHDA and CDR2 as SQIVND (reference sequence). This CDR3 is 15 amino acids long. Trimming shortened V by 1 base and J by 0 bases, and 10 bases separated the two germline ends. CDR3 region: CASSIGDLSSYEQYF. The CDR3 DNA sequence: TGTGCCAGTAGTATAGGGGACTTAAGCTCCTACGAGCAGTACTTC.

Comment on this clonotype: A read error may explain this, as a much larger clone is one base away. This chain connects TRBV6-6 to TRBJ2-1, with 11 bases lining up with TRBD1. Germline values: CDR1 MNHNY, CDR2 SVGAGI (reference sequence). V shed 6 bases and J 6 bases; nucleotides not matched to a gene: 4. There are 14 residues in the CDR3. The CDR3 protein is CASRPGTGGNEQFF. DNA for the CDR3: TGTGCCAGCAGACCCGGGACAGGGGGCAATGAGCAGTTCTTC.

The V and J genes are TRBV5-5 and TRBJ2-6; D is ambiguous. Deletions cut 0 bases from V and 0 bases from J, with 4 bases between. This CDR3 contains 15 residues. Germline assignment: CDR1 SGHKS and CDR2 YYEKEE (reference sequence). The CDR3 DNA is TGTGCCAGCAGCTTGGGGCACTCTGGGGCCAACGTCCTGACTTTC. The encoded protein is CASSLGHSGANVLTF.

The sample holds a few counts of this clonotype. The chain has TRBV7-3 and TRBJ1-1; 10 nucleotides line up with TRBD1. The germline gives CDR1 SGHTA, CDR2 FQGTGA. V lost 5 bases, J lost 2 bases, and 2 bases stayed unmatched. This CDR3 region has 14 residues. The CDR3 nucleotides read TGTGCCAGCAGCGTGACAGGGGGCAACACTGAAGCTTTCTTT. Translated, it gives CASSVTGGNTEAFF.

The V call is TRBV5-1, the J call TRBJ2-3, with TRBD2 matching 12 bases. The J segment lost 0 bases and the V segment lost 3 bases, leaving 2 bases of the junction unmatched. The CDR3 has 16 amino acids. Germline CDR1 is SGHRS and CDR2 is YFSETQ. The CDR3 loop is CASSWTSGTSTDTQYF. Written as DNA, the CDR3 is TGCGCCAGCAGCTGGACTAGCGGGACTAGCACAGATACGCAGTATTTT.

This clonotype showed up many times. The genes are TRBV20-1 and TRBJ2-7; D could derive from TRBD1 or TRBD2 (5 bases each). CDR1 and CDR2 (germline): DFQATT, SNEGSKA (reference sequence). This CDR3 comprises 14 residues. Trimming took 5 bases from V and 4 from J, leaving 18 bases between them. The chain's CDR3 is CSASSPGTSYEQYF. The CDR3 DNA follows: TGCAGTGCTTCAAGTCCCGGGACCTCTTACGAGCAGTACTTC.

As for this clonotype: Its ends do not fully match the called genes, so a read error is possible. The chain links TRBV5-6 to TRBJ2-1; D possibly corresponds to TRBD1 (5 bases). This CDR3 region has 11 residues. The germline V gene encodes CDR1 SGHDT and CDR2 YYEEEE. For the CDR3, the DNA is TGTGCCAGCAGCCCCAACCGATCAGGGTCCTTC. Residues: CASSPNRSGSF.

This clonotype was seen a few times. The chain is built from TRBV2 and TRBJ2-3; maybe TRBD2 (5 bases). The CDR3 sequence is 13 residues long. The V end was cut by 8 bases, the J end by 4 bases, with 13 bases between. CDR1 and CDR2 (germline): SNHLY, FYNNEI. CDR3: CASADLGADTQYF. The CDR3, as DNA: TGTGCCAGCGCTGACCTGGGAGCAGATACGCAGTATTTT.

This clonotype was detected many times. CDR3 sequence (DNA): TGCAGTGCTAGGGACTCGGCTAGCGGGTACGACAATGAGCAGTTCTTC. Residues: CSARDSASGYDNEQFF. The V and J genes are TRBV20-1 and TRBJ2-1, with 8 bases aligning to TRBD2. The CDR3 totals 16 residues. From germline, CDR1 is DFQATT and CDR2 SNEGSKA (reference sequence). The V gene end was trimmed by 3 bases and the J gene end by 5 bases; junction bases not matched to a gene: 12.

This clonotype was detected ten times or more. Here the CDR3 reads CASNDRGPGYTF. The DNA for the CDR3 is TGTGCCAGCAACGACAGGGGGCCTGGCTACACCTTC. This rearrangement joins TRBV2 to TRBJ1-2; TRBD1 matches at 10 bases. The J segment lost 7 bases and the V segment lost 7 bases, leaving 3 bases of the junction unmatched. Germline CDR1 reads SNHLY; CDR2 reads FYNNEI. The CDR3 loop spans 12 amino acids.

This clonotype was counted between two and nine times. The V gene is TRBV7-9, the J gene TRBJ2-7; tentatively, D is TRBD2 (6 bases). CDR3 length equals 14 residues. Trimming stripped 10 bases from V and 2 bases from J, with 18 bases between. Germline loops: CDR1 SEHNR, CDR2 FQNEAQ (reference sequence). The chain's CDR3 is CATSGGIAPYEQYF. CDR3 nucleotides: TGTGCCACTTCAGGCGGGATTGCGCCCTACGAGCAGTACTTC.

This clonotype was counted many times. The J gene is TRBJ2-5, the V gene TRBV5-1; TRBD1 or TRBD2 may be the D gene (5 bases each). Germline values: CDR1 SGHRS, CDR2 YFSETQ. V lost 4 bases, J lost 5 bases, and 18 bases lay in between. The CDR3 has 15 residues. The CDR3 DNA sequence: TGCGCCAGCAGCGCATTCCGTGGGGGAATCGAGACCCAGTACTTC. As protein: CASSAFRGGIETQYF.

This clonotype was detected only a few times. The V and J genes are TRBV5-1 and TRBJ1-2, with D possibly TRBD1 on 5 matching bases. The length of the CDR3 is 15 residues. Germline V gene sequence: CDR1 SGHRS, CDR2 YFSETQ. V shed 0 bases and J shed 3 bases, with 12 bases lying between them. CDR3 sequence (DNA): TGCGCCAGCAGCTTGGATGGGGCCGGGTACTATGGCTACACCTTC. Protein product: CASSLDGAGYYGYTF.

The J gene is TRBJ2-5, the V gene TRBV5-1, with 10 bases matching TRBD2. The CDR3 has 14 residues. V was clipped by 4 bases and J by 2 bases; unmatched bases: 2. Germline V gene data show CDR1 as SGHRS and CDR2 as YFSETQ. CDR3 region: CASSPSGRQETQYF. The DNA of the CDR3 is TGCGCCAGCAGCCCTAGCGGGAGACAAGAGACCCAGTACTTC.

This clonotype was seen only a few times. The chain uses TRBV28 and TRBJ1-6, with D perhaps matching TRBD1 (5 bases). Trimming left V 6 bases short and J 7 bases short, with 13 bases between. Germline-derived CDR1 and CDR2 are MDHEN and SYDVKM. The CDR3 runs to 14 residues. The chain's CDR3 is CASRRDVRNSPLHF. In nucleotides, the CDR3 is TGTGCCAGCAGACGGGACGTCAGAAATTCACCCCTCCACTTT.

This clonotype has a count of ten or more. The rearrangement joins TRBV20-1 to TRBJ2-3; the D is unclear. The CDR3 runs to 17 residues. Germline V CDR1 and CDR2: DFQATT, SNEGSKA (reference sequence). V gave up 3 bases and J gave up 0 bases, with 19 bases separating them. This chain's CDR3 is CSASDIKRGPSTDTQYF. In DNA form, the CDR3 reads TGCAGTGCTAGCGATATTAAGCGAGGACCTAGCACAGATACGCAGTATTTT.

This clonotype was counted ten times or more. CDR3 nucleotides: TGCAGTGCTAATCTAGCGGGCCCCTACAATGAGCAGTTCTTC. It encodes CSANLAGPYNEQFF. This rearrangement joins TRBV20-1 to TRBJ2-1; 8 nucleotides line up with TRBD2. This CDR3 region has 14 residues. The junction had 4 bases not matched to a gene; V was cut back by 4 bases and J by 2 bases. Germline V gene lookup returns CDR1 DFQATT and CDR2 SNEGSKA (reference sequence).

This clonotype was recorded a few times. V usage is TRBV3-1 and J usage is TRBJ2-2; D not certain. Germline V lookup: CDR1 LGHDT, CDR2 YNNKEL (reference sequence). There are 16 residues in the CDR3. The V gene lost 4 bases and the J gene lost 0 bases, with 12 bases spanning the gap. The CDR3 coding sequence is TGTGCCAGCAGCCCAGAGTGGAGCGCGAACACCGGGGAGCTGTTTTTT. Protein sequence: CASSPEWSANTGELFF.

This clonotype came up a few times. V gene TRBV5-1 combines with J gene TRBJ2-2, with D hard to call. The CDR3 is 15 residues long. The germline V gene has CDR1 SGHRS and CDR2 YFSETQ. V lost 3 bases to trimming and J lost 0 bases, with 9 bases between them. CDR3 DNA sequence: TGCGCCAGCAGCTCCCCGGCGGCGAACACCGGGGAGCTGTTTTTT. Its translation: CASSSPAANTGELFF.

The table lists this clonotype with many counts. The CDR3 loop reads CASSSLGSTDTQYF. The DNA of the CDR3 is TGTGCCAGCAGCTCGCTCGGCAGCACAGATACGCAGTATTTT. This chain links TRBV11-2 with TRBJ2-3; D unclear. With 4 bases removed from V and 0 bases from J, the gap between germline ends came to 8 bases. CDR3 size: 14 residues. CDR1 is SGHAT, CDR2 FQNNGV, per germline. The variable domain in full, with the rest retrieved from reference TRBV11-2 and TRBJ2-3, is EAGVAQSPRYKIIEKRQSVAFWCNPISGHATLYWYQQILGQGPKLLIQFQNNGVVDDSQLPKDRFSAERLKGVDSTLKIQPAKLEDSAVYLCASSSLGSTDTQYFGPGTRLTVL.

A few counts support this clonotype. This chain links TRBV28 with TRBJ1-1; tentative D call: TRBD1 (6 bases). The CDR3 has 16 residues. V was cut by 5 bases and J by 6 bases, with 22 bases left in between. CDR1 and CDR2 from the germline V gene are MDHEN and SYDVKM. The CDR3 coding sequence is TGTGCCAGCAGTCCTGTCTCAGGGGCAGCGGGTGCTGAAGCTTTCTTT. Protein sequence: CASSPVSGAAGAEAFF. Combining the CDR3 with reference TRBV28 and TRBJ1-1 gives the whole variable domain DVKVTQSSRYLVKRTGEKVFLECVQDMDHENMFWYRQDPGLGLRLIYFSYDVKMKEKGDIPEGYSVSREKKERFSLILESASTNQTSMYLCASSPVSGAAGAEAFFGQGTRLTVV.